The 23 T cell receptor beta chains below all came from one sample that was sequenced in a study of T cells in localized non-small cell lung cancer. Here immunoSEQ multiplex PCR was the method, and the copy in TCRdb shows in-frame clones only, minus some. The sample has 75,000 to 90,000 clones; roughly 86% are singletons. The material was peripheral blood, obtained before any cancer treatment. The origin of the receptors is a man aged 40-75 years with stage I lung adenocarcinoma.

V gene TRBV30 combines with J gene TRBJ2-1; maybe TRBD2 (6 bases). The CDR3 consists of 17 residues. Germline V CDR1 and CDR2: GTSNPN, SVGIG (reference sequence). Trimming left V 0 bases short and J 7 bases short, with 22 bases between. The CDR3 region has the DNA TGTGCCTGGAGTGTAGGTATCACCTCGTGGACTACTAATGAGCAGTTCTTC. The encoded protein is CAWSVGITSWTTNEQFF.

V and J are TRBV7-2 and TRBJ2-3, with a weak D call TRBD2 (5 bases). Germline V CDR1 and CDR2: SGHTA, FQGNSA. The CDR3 contains 14 residues. V lost 5 bases to trimming and J lost 2 bases, with 11 bases between them. The CDR3 protein is CASSRGQSTDTQYF. Here the CDR3 DNA reads TGTGCCAGCAGCCGGGGTCAATCCACAGATACGCAGTATTTT.

The chain has TRBV5-6 and TRBJ1-1; D remains unclear. Per germline, CDR1 SGHDT and CDR2 YYEEEE. V lost 4 bases and J lost 6, with 19 bases in between. The CDR3 covers 15 residues. The CDR3 is CASSPPSGLFAEAFF. The CDR3 DNA sequence: TGTGCCAGCAGCCCCCCATCCGGGTTATTCGCTGAAGCTTTCTTT.

DNA for the CDR3: TGTGCCAGCAGCTTTTTTGGTGATAGGGATGGCTACACCTTC. It codes for CASSFFGDRDGYTF. The chain employs TRBV7-2 and TRBJ1-2; no definite D call. CDR1 SGHTA and CDR2 FQGNSA come from the germline V gene. The germline V and J ends were trimmed by 3 bases and 6 bases, with 14 bases remaining between them. The length of the CDR3 is 14 residues.

The V call is TRBV30, the J call TRBJ2-3; the D is unclear. CDR1 is GTSNPN and CDR2 is SVGIG in the germline V gene (reference sequence). The ends were cut back, 4 bases at V and 5 bases at J, with 13 bases in the middle. The length of the CDR3 is 13 residues. CDR3 protein: CAWNGVIGDTQYF. CDR3 in DNA: TGTGCCTGGAATGGCGTCATAGGAGATACGCAGTATTTT.

The chain uses TRBV27 and TRBJ2-7; TRBD2 might be the D (6 bases). The CDR3 is made up of 14 amino acids. Trimming stripped 6 bases from V and 2 bases from J, with 14 bases between. Looked up from germline, CDR1 is MNHEY and CDR2 is SMNVEV (reference sequence). The CDR3 loop is CASRSSGVPYEQYF. The CDR3, as DNA: TGTGCCAGCAGGTCGTCGGGGGTACCCTACGAGCAGTACTTC.

V usage is TRBV2 and J usage is TRBJ1-3; D gene uncertain. The ends were cut back, 5 bases at V and 0 bases at J, with 5 bases in the middle. Germline V gives CDR1 SNHLY, CDR2 FYNNEI. The CDR3 is 13 residues long. The CDR3 DNA is TGTGCCAGCAGTAGGGACTCTGGAAACACCATATATTTT. Its translation: CASSRDSGNTIYF. Together with reference TRBV2 and TRBJ1-3, the CDR3 gives the full variable domain: EPEVTQTPSHQVTQMGQEVILRCVPISNHLYFYWYRQILGQKVEFLVSFYNNEISEKSEIFDDQFSVERPDGSNFTLKIRSTKLEDSAMYFCASSRDSGNTIYFGEGSWLTVV.

The DNA of the CDR3 is TGTGCCAGCAGTTTCGCGGGACTAGCGGGAAGAGGTCAGTTCTTC. This encodes CASSFAGLAGRGQFF. The chain carries TRBV27 and TRBJ2-1; TRBD2 agrees at 13 bases. Germline values: CDR1 MNHEY, CDR2 SMNVEV (reference sequence). Germline trimming cut 3 bases from V and 13 bases from J; bases unmatched to any gene: 9. The CDR3 is made up of 15 amino acids.

As regards this clone: Compared with germline, one end of the junction differs, possibly owing to a read error. The gene calls are TRBV30 and TRBJ2-1; 9 bases agree with TRBD2. CDR1 and CDR2 from the germline V gene are GTSNPN and SVGIG (reference sequence). The CDR3 runs to 10 residues. CDR3 amino acids: CAWKAGGEVF. The CDR3 DNA is TGTGCCTGGAAAGCGGGGGGCGAGGTCTTC.

The rearrangement uses TRBV5-5 and TRBJ1-2; D remains unclear. V shed 4 bases and J shed 4 bases, with 8 bases lying between them. This CDR3 has 12 residues. Germline V gene data show CDR1 as SGHKS and CDR2 as YYEKEE (reference sequence). The CDR3 protein is CASSADGYGYTF. The CDR3 coding sequence is TGTGCCAGCAGCGCGGACGGCTATGGCTACACCTTC.

This clone has only one observation. This rearrangement joins TRBV6-6 to TRBJ1-4; D gene ambiguous. The CDR3 contains 11 residues. Germline-derived CDR1 and CDR2 are MNHNY and SVGAGI (reference sequence). V was shortened by 2 bases and J by 6 bases, with 1 base between the two germline ends. CDR3 in DNA: TGTGCCAGCAGTTACGATGAAAAACTGTTTTTT. As protein: CASSYDEKLFF.

The chain is built from TRBV6-5 and TRBJ1-5, with D tentatively TRBD1 (5 bases). V was cut by 6 bases and J by 6 bases, with 12 bases left in between. The CDR3 spans 13 residues. Germline CDR1 reads MNHEY; CDR2 reads SVGAGI. The CDR3 DNA sequence: TGTGCCAGCAGGCGGGGACTAGGTCAGCCCCAGCATTTT. Translation gives CASRRGLGQPQHF.

This chain uses TRBV5-1 with TRBJ2-5; perhaps TRBD2 as D (6 bases). V lost 4 bases and J 2 bases, leaving 12 bases between the germline ends. The CDR3 totals 14 residues. CDR1 is SGHRS and CDR2 is YFSETQ in the germline V gene. CDR3 amino acids: CASSPWGLQETQYF. The DNA of the CDR3 is TGCGCCAGCAGCCCCTGGGGACTGCAAGAGACCCAGTACTTC.

This sequence joins TRBV19 and TRBJ2-3; no definite D call. The V end was cut by 1 base, the J end by 8 bases, with 7 bases between. CDR1 LNHDA and CDR2 SQIVND come from the germline V gene (reference sequence). The CDR3 runs 12 residues. The CDR3 bases are TGTGCCAGTAGTATAGTGTGGGGTACGCAGTATTTT. Translated: CASSIVWGTQYF.

The chain has TRBV28 and TRBJ2-7, with D possibly TRBD2 on 6 matching bases. Trimming removed 4 bases at V and 6 bases at J, with 22 bases between. This CDR3 is built from 16 residues. Germline V gene sequence: CDR1 MDHEN, CDR2 SYDVKM. DNA of the CDR3: TGTGCCAGCAGTTACCGCTTGGGGGGACCACTATGCGAGCAGTACTTC. This encodes CASSYRLGGPLCEQYF.

The rearrangement joins TRBV6-5 to TRBJ2-5; TRBD2 matches at 8 bases. V shed 6 bases and J 3 bases; nucleotides not matched to a gene: 9. This CDR3 is 15 amino acids long. Germline V gene data show CDR1 as MNHEY and CDR2 as SVGAGI. The CDR3 here is CASRRARGGEETQYF. CDR3 bases: TGTGCCAGCAGACGAGCCCGGGGGGGAGAAGAGACCCAGTACTTC.

This clone has more than one count but fewer than ten. The rearrangement links TRBV10-1 to TRBJ2-1, with 7 bases lining up with TRBD2. V shed 0 bases, J shed 10 bases, and the junction held 15 bases outside the gene matches. The CDR3 is made up of 17 amino acids. Per the germline V gene, CDR1 is WNHNN and CDR2 is SYGVQD (reference sequence). The CDR3 reads CASSESSSGPRGWEQFF. The CDR3 DNA sequence: TGCGCCAGCAGTGAGTCGAGTAGCGGGCCCCGAGGGTGGGAGCAGTTCTTC.

By sample share, this clone is medium-sized (0.01 to 0.1%). V gene TRBV7-8 combines with J gene TRBJ2-1, with D perhaps matching TRBD2 (5 bases). Looked up from germline, CDR1 is SGHVS and CDR2 is FQNEAQ. Trimming pared 1 base from V and 7 bases from J, leaving 8 bases between. This CDR3 contains 13 residues. The CDR3 nucleotides read TGTGCCAGCAGCTTAGACCGACTAAATGAGCAGTTCTTC. This encodes CASSLDRLNEQFF.

The CDR3 loop reads CASSLQGTSGGYEQYF. CDR3 nucleotide sequence: TGTGCCAGCAGCCTGCAGGGGACTAGCGGGGGGTACGAGCAGTACTTC. This chain links TRBV7-2 with TRBJ2-7; 15 positions agree with TRBD2. Losses at the gene ends were 5 bases for V and 4 bases for J; bases not matched to a gene: 6. CDR1 and CDR2 from the germline V gene are SGHTA and FQGNSA. The CDR3 length is 16 residues.

The rearrangement uses TRBV5-1 and TRBJ2-5; D perhaps matches TRBD1 (5 bases). The CDR3 has 14 residues. V lost 2 bases to trimming and J lost 3 bases, with 11 bases between them. Per the germline V gene, CDR1 is SGHRS and CDR2 is YFSETQ. CDR3 DNA: TGCGCCAGCAGCTTTGGACACCGAGAAGAGACCCAGTACTTC. Its protein product is CASSFGHREETQYF.

The chain carries TRBV19 and TRBJ1-1; 7 bases are shared with TRBD1. Germline lookup yields CDR1 LNHDA and CDR2 SQIVND (reference sequence). CDR3 size: 15 residues. The junction had 11 bases not matched to a gene; V was cut back by 5 bases and J by 5 bases. DNA for the CDR3: TGTGCCAGTAGTTTACTAAGACAGGGAGGAACTGAAGCTTTCTTT. This translates into CASSLLRQGGTEAFF.

This clone was recorded only once. CDR3: CASNQAASNEQFF. In DNA form, the CDR3 reads TGTGCCAGCAACCAAGCAGCCTCCAATGAGCAGTTCTTC. V and J are TRBV7-9 and TRBJ2-1; no firm D call. The V gene's germline CDR1 is SEHNR and CDR2 FQNEAQ (reference sequence). The CDR3 is 13 amino acids. With 7 bases removed from V and 6 bases from J, the gap between germline ends came to 13 bases.

This clone turned up a few times. V and J are TRBV5-1 and TRBJ1-2; no firm D call. V lost 2 bases and J lost 8, with 13 bases in between. Per germline, CDR1 SGHRS and CDR2 YFSETQ. There are 13 residues in the CDR3. The CDR3: CASSFNLGSGYTF. The CDR3 nucleotides read TGCGCCAGCAGCTTTAACCTGGGGTCCGGCTACACCTTC.